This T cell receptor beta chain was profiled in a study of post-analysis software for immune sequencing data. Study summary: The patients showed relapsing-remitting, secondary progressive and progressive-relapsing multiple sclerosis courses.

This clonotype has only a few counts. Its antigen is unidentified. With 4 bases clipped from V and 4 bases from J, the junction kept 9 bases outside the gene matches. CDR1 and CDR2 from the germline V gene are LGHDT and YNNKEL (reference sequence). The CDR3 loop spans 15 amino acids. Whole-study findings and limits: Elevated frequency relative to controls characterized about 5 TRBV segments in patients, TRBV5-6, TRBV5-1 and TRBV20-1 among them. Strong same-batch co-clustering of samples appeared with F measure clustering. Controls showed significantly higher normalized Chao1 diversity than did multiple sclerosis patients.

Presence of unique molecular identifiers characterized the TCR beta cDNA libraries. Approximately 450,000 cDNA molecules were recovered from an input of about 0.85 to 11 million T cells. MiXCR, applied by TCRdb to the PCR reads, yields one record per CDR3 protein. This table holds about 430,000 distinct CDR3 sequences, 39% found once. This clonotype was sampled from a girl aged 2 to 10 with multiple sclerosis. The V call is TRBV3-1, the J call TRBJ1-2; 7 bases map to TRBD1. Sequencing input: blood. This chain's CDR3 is CASSLTPGQSYGYTF. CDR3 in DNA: TGTGCCAGCAGCCTAACTCCGGGACAGTCCTATGGCTACACCTTC.